Included here is one TCR beta chain sequence, with context. The antigen this receptor binds is unknown. No base quality values were provided; no much bigger clone lies one nucleotide off. Per the germline V gene, KGHDR is the CDR1 and SFDVKD is the CDR2. The trim is 4 bases for V and 6 bases for J, with a gap of 15 bases between the germline ends. There are 15 amino acids in the CDR3, from cysteine to phenylalanine inclusive. Just the 45-base CDR3 DNA is kept, in frame starting at base 1. The label giving this sample's treatment or condition can be read as: allogeneic hematopoietic cell transplantation with graft depleted of TCRalphabeta T cells and CD19 B cells. TCRalphabeta/CD19-depleted allogeneic hematopoietic cell grafts were given to the transplant recipients, all of whom were children. The library came from PCR. Instrument on record: Illumina HiSeq 2500. TCR libraries were prepared with molecular barcoding, using unique molecular identifiers to normalize TCRbeta repertoire quantification. TCRdb trimmed public reads at Q25 via fastp, called clones via MiXCR and kept in-frame beta chains. Every distinct CDR3 protein forms one entry, paired with its most common genes and DNA. The sample profile shows about 980,000 distinct CDR3 sequences; roughly 29% of them were found once. 25% to 35% of the sample belongs to the ten largest clones.

The sample is drawn from a study of T-cell reconstitution after alpha-beta-depleted transplantation in children (dated by TCRdb to about 2016). Broadly, across the study: Using TCR repertoire profiling, the study quantitatively followed how T-cell immune reconstitution unfolded in children after TCRalphabeta/CD19-depleted allogeneic hematopoietic cell transplantation. Study-wide conclusions, independent of this receptor: In some patients, the high TCRbeta diversity seen at day 60 was put down to recipient T cells and intrathymic progenitors that had survived conditioning. The frequencies of hyperexpanded clones fell over the following months, and after one year, T-cell counts and TCRbeta diversity were mostly attributed to newly produced T cells. About two months after transplant, the apparently early recovery of alphabetaT-cell counts reportedly depended on just several hundred clones that had expanded rapidly and came from non-depleted graft cells.

Sequencing used PBMCs, mostly from graft donor cells, obtained 360 days after TCRalphabeta/CD19-depleted stem cell transplant. The receptor chain draws on TRBV24-1 and TRBJ2-4, with TRBD1 tentatively as D gene (6 bases match). The TCR comes from a boy in the first two years of life who had a stem cell transplant for SCID, so the T cells may come from the graft donor. The CDR3 corresponds to CATSDRTDGGNIQYF. Here is the DNA: TGTGCCACCAGTGACCGGACAGACGGCGGAAACATTCAGTACTTC.